This T cell receptor beta chain came from a study of immune cell composition in non-small cell lung cancer (dated by TCRdb to 2016 to 2017). Background for the entire study: Histologic subtype, mainly lung adenocarcinoma or squamous cell carcinoma, was assigned on the basis of H&E together with p63, CK5, Napsin A and TTF-1 immunohistochemistry. TCR-beta sequencing from Adaptive Biotechnologies was done on 32 to 35 paired sets of NSCLC tumour and non-adjacent lung specimens and on roughly 24 tumour-only specimens. For supplementary cohort #1, made up of some ten lung adenocarcinoma cases, paired tumour/lung TCR-beta sequencing was done and TIL populations were generated so that tumour reactivity could be assessed. Several tumour specimens with TCR-beta data were of rare histological subtypes and were excluded from the subtype comparisons.

Non-adjacent lung tissue from the same patient, taken as far from the tumour as possible and at least 3 cm away, was used for the normal lung samples. Genomic DNA was isolated with the QIAamp DNA kit from frozen aliquots of single-cell suspensions that had not been sorted. Tissues were received within 2 hours of resection and processed immediately into single-cell suspensions. Tissue was broken up mechanically, digested enzymatically with DNase I, collagenase I and hyaluronidase for 30 to 35 minutes at 37 degrees C, and then filtered and RBC-lysed. A two-step multiplex PCR amplified TCR-beta CDR3 regions from genomic DNA, and the second step of the PCR added Illumina-compatible adaptors. TCR-beta immunosequencing was carried out on an Illumina platform through the commercial immunoSEQ service. On the authors' methods: Two measures summarised the repertoires: productive clonality, and Top 10 Clones, meaning the percentage of T-cell templates coming from the ten most frequent sequences. Productive clonality had a range of 0 to 1, where 1 means a monoclonal population. Tumour-associated clones, identified using log10 scatter plots, were defined as sequences that made up at least 0.1% of tumour T-cell templates and were not found in the matched non-adjacent lung. Student's t-tests were used for two-group comparisons, ANOVA was used for stages, and linear regression was used for relationships, with analyses conducted in GraphPad Prism7 and R. The table was pulled from immuneACCESS by TCRdb, which kept in-frame rearrangements only. Such tables lose some clones; where checked, under half of the loss comes from unresolved V genes, and the rest has no known cause. Clonal size and the V and J genes are those of that table, whereas D and trimming came from the DNA. Present in this sample are 2,600 or so clones, almost 75% of which were seen just once. The top ten hold about 12% of the sample.

For this clone: Which antigen it targets is not known. No base quality information exists; no much larger clone differs at one position.

Summary of the overall study and its limitations: Across ten to eleven adenocarcinoma cases, the maximal tumour-associated clone frequency showed a strong correlation with TIL tumour reactivity, but overall clonality showed no such correlation. No significant correlation was found between tumour TCR-beta clonality and smoking pack-years. The reactivity cohort was only approximately nine cases, and tumour-reactive clones were not shown to share sequences with the dominant in vivo tumour-associated clones. Nearly half of NSCLC cases had tumour-associated clones >0.5%, found in roughly 35% of adenocarcinomas compared with 75% to 80% of squamous carcinomas.

This sequence originates from a human donor with non-small cell lung cancer. The sequenced sample consisted of non-adjacent lung tissue.

CDR3 sequence: CATSGRPYNEQFF. The nucleotides are TGTGCCACCAGCGGGAGGCCCTACAATGAGCAGTTCTTC. The chain links TRBV15 with TRBJ2-1; the D gene is perhaps TRBD2, on 6 matching bases. The CDR3 spans 13 residues, from the cysteine through the phenylalanine. Only the CDR3 region is kept as DNA, spanning 39 bases read in frame from base 1. Between the V and J ends, shortened by 5 bases and 2 bases respectively, the junction contains 7 bases. CDR1 and CDR2, per the germline V gene (reference sequence), are LNHNV and YYDKDF.